Listed below are T cell receptor beta chains from one sample, sequenced in a study of OX40 agonist ivuxolimab in advanced cancers. Method: immunoSEQ multiplex PCR; TCRdb's copy keeps in-frame clones and lacks some. This table has roughly 140,000 clones, approximately 94% appearing once. The material sequenced was CD4+ or CD8+ T cells sorted from blood, taken in a trial of the OX40 agonist ivuxolimab. The receptors shown here come from an adult with an advanced solid tumor such as melanoma, head and neck, liver or kidney cancer. Each CDR3 is given with its conserved first and last residue. A D gene is named only where the DNA matches it firmly. Only some rows state a clone size, as once, few, many or a class for expanded clones.

clone_size,d_call,v_call,j_call,cdr3_aa,cdr3_nt
once,NA,TRBV19,TRBJ2-1,CASNPGYRYNEQFF,TGTGCCAGTAATCCTGGCTACAGGTACAATGAGCAGTTCTTC
NA,TRBD2,TRBV28,TRBJ2-1,CASTSGRNNEQFF,TGTGCCAGTACTAGCGGGAGAAACAATGAGCAGTTCTTC
NA,NA,TRBV11-2,TRBJ1-1,CASSPMSITEAFF,TGTGCCAGCAGCCCTATGTCGATCACTGAAGCTTTCTTT
NA,TRBD2,TRBV5-1,TRBJ2-4,CASRRTSGSPEVVQYF,TGCGCCAGCAGGCGGACTAGCGGTTCCCCTGAGGTCGTTCAGTACTTC
NA,NA,TRBV30,TRBJ1-2,CAHGGRIYGYTF,TGTGCCCATGGAGGGCGGATCTATGGCTACACCTTC
NA,NA,TRBV9,TRBJ1-1,CASSVDLGVAEAFF,TGTGCCAGCAGCGTAGATCTGGGAGTAGCTGAAGCTTTCTTT
NA,NA,TRBV7-8,TRBJ2-5,CASSRRAGGRRETQYF,TGTGCCAGCAGCCGCAGAGCGGGCGGGCGGAGAGAGACCCAGTACTTC
NA,NA,TRBV12-1,TRBJ2-7,CASSPGTGAYEQYF,TGTGCCAGCAGCCCCGGGACAGGGGCCTACGAGCAGTACTTC
NA,TRBD1,TRBV27,TRBJ1-1,CASLSRGIWETEAFF,TGTGCCAGCCTTAGCAGGGGGATATGGGAAACTGAAGCTTTCTTT
NA,NA,TRBV7-2,TRBJ2-2,CASSPVEGGAGELFF,TGTGCCAGCAGCCCCGTTGAGGGTGGGGCCGGGGAGCTGTTTTTT
NA,NA,TRBV27,TRBJ1-1,CASSLFGGGTEAFF,TGTGCCAGCAGTTTATTCGGGGGCGGAACTGAAGCTTTCTTT
NA,NA,TRBV28,TRBJ1-2,CASSWQGEGYGYTF,TGTGCCAGCAGTTGGCAGGGTGAGGGCTATGGCTACACCTTC
NA,TRBD1,TRBV4-2,TRBJ1-2,CASSFRTGINYGYTF,TGTGCCAGCAGCTTTAGGACAGGGATTAACTATGGCTACACCTTC
NA,NA,TRBV5-1,TRBJ1-2,CASSREGEGYGYTF,TGCGCCAGCAGCCGGGAGGGGGAAGGATATGGCTACACCTTC
NA,NA,TRBV29-1,TRBJ2-5,CSVERQIRETQYF,TGCAGCGTTGAAAGACAGATTCGGGAGACCCAGTACTTC
NA,NA,TRBV5-4,TRBJ2-7,CASSSRLGLGENEQYF,TGTGCCAGCAGCTCCCGATTGGGACTCGGAGAAAACGAGCAGTACTTC
once,TRBD1,TRBV27,TRBJ1-2,CASGPGTGPYGYTF,TGTGCCAGCGGACCCGGGACAGGACCTTATGGCTACACCTTC
NA,TRBD2,TRBV7-9,TRBJ2-1,CASSLFGRGGSYNEQFF,TGTGCCAGCAGCTTATTTGGGCGGGGGGGCTCCTACAATGAGCAGTTCTTC
NA,NA,TRBV28,TRBJ1-3,CASALGGSGNTIYF,TGTGCCAGCGCCCTCGGGGGCTCTGGAAACACCATATATTTT
NA,NA,TRBV4-3,TRBJ2-7,CASSQEPGAYEQYF,TGCGCCAGCAGCCAAGAGCCAGGAGCCTACGAGCAGTACTTC
NA,TRBD1,TRBV28,TRBJ1-2,CASSKGAPGGYTF,TGTGCCAGCAGTAAGGGGGCGCCGGGGGGCTACACCTTC
NA,TRBD1,TRBV10-3,TRBJ1-1,CAIMPWTGTGSRTEAFF,TGTGCCATCATGCCTTGGACCGGGACAGGGTCGCGCACTGAAGCTTTCTTT
NA,TRBD2,TRBV27,TRBJ2-1,CASSDREARGEQFF,TGTGCCAGCAGTGACCGGGAGGCTCGGGGTGAGCAGTTCTTC
NA,NA,TRBV30,TRBJ1-2,CAWSVYPLQAGGYTF,TGTGCCTGGAGTGTTTACCCCTTGCAGGCGGGTGGCTACACCTTC
NA,NA,TRBV21-1,TRBJ2-7,CASNSKPTSGFYEQYF,TGTGCCAGCAACTCGAAACCCACTAGCGGATTCTACGAGCAGTACTTC
NA,TRBD1,TRBV30,TRBJ2-1,CAWNPTGYSEQFF,TGTGCCTGGAATCCGACAGGGTACAGTGAGCAGTTCTTC
NA,NA,TRBV18,TRBJ2-5,CASSPQWTEETQYF,TGTGCCAGCTCACCACAATGGACAGAAGAGACCCAGTACTTC
NA,NA,TRBV28,TRBJ2-7,CASSLFKRELYPNYEQYF,TGTGCCAGCAGTTTATTTAAGAGGGAGCTATATCCTAACTACGAGCAGTACTTC
NA,NA,TRBV11-2,TRBJ2-2,CASSQDGRANTGELFF,TGTGCCAGCAGCCAGGACGGCAGAGCGAACACCGGGGAGCTGTTTTTT
NA,NA,TRBV4-3,TRBJ1-2,CASSQEGNPLGGYTF,TGCGCCAGCAGCCAGGAAGGCAACCCATTGGGTGGCTACACCTTC
NA,NA,TRBV2,TRBJ2-1,CASSALGAGYNEQFF,TGTGCCAGCAGTGCCCTCGGTGCTGGCTACAATGAGCAGTTCTTC
NA,TRBD1,TRBV6-5,TRBJ2-5,CASRFRGREGTQYF,TGTGCCAGCCGCTTCAGGGGGCGGGAAGGGACCCAGTACTTC
NA,TRBD2,TRBV18,TRBJ2-7,CASSPPRAGGVDEQYF,TGTGCCAGCTCACCACCGAGGGCGGGAGGGGTTGATGAGCAGTACTTC
NA,NA,TRBV29-1,TRBJ2-7,CSAQYAAGQYF,TGCAGCGCCCAATATGCTGCCGGGCAGTACTTC
once,NA,TRBV9,TRBJ2-3,CASSGGATWRGTDTQYF,TGTGCCAGCAGCGGTGGGGCCACTTGGCGTGGCACAGATACGCAGTATTTT
NA,NA,TRBV7-6,TRBJ2-2,CASSRNTGELFF,TGTGCCAGCAGCAGGAACACCGGGGAGCTGTTTTTT
NA,NA,TRBV6-6,TRBJ1-1,CASNFLGSTEAFF,TGTGCCAGCAACTTCCTGGGAAGCACTGAAGCTTTCTTT
NA,TRBD2,TRBV9,TRBJ2-3,CASSVGTSGRVRTDTQYF,TGTGCCAGCAGCGTAGGGACTAGCGGGAGGGTCCGCACAGATACGCAGTATTTT
NA,TRBD2,TRBV29-1,TRBJ2-3,CSVAGTSKTDTQYF,TGCAGCGTCGCGGGGACTAGCAAGACAGATACGCAGTATTTT
once,NA,TRBV18,TRBJ2-2,CASSRDSSLTYTGELFF,TGTGCCAGCTCACGCGACTCCTCCCTAACTTACACCGGGGAGCTGTTTTTT
NA,NA,TRBV6-5,TRBJ2-2,CASSHVLPGELFF,TGTGCCAGCAGCCACGTTCTCCCCGGGGAGCTGTTTTTT
NA,TRBD1,TRBV5-8,TRBJ2-2,CASSWAGTGGTGELFF,TGTGCCAGCAGCTGGGCCGGGACAGGGGGCACCGGGGAGCTGTTTTTT
NA,TRBD2,TRBV5-1,TRBJ2-2,CASSIAGANTGELFF,TGCGCCAGCAGCATAGCGGGGGCCAACACCGGGGAGCTGTTTTTT
NA,NA,TRBV6-6,TRBJ1-3,CASSYPRDSGNTIYF,TGTGCCAGCAGTTATCCCCGGGACTCTGGAAACACCATATATTTT
NA,NA,TRBV2,TRBJ1-6,CASSEDQGYNSPLHF,TGTGCCAGCAGTGAAGACCAGGGCTATAATTCACCCCTCCACTTT
NA,NA,TRBV6-1,TRBJ2-7,CASTRDSSYEQYF,TGTGCCAGCACCAGGGATAGCTCCTACGAGCAGTACTTC
NA,NA,TRBV10-1,TRBJ1-6,CASSYLGALYNSPLHF,TGCGCCAGCTCTTATCTCGGGGCGCTTTATAATTCACCCCTCCACTTT
NA,TRBD1,TRBV28,TRBJ1-2,CASSRLTGEGNGYTF,TGTGCCAGCAGTAGACTAACAGGGGAAGGGAATGGCTACACCTTC
NA,NA,TRBV7-6,TRBJ1-1,CASSLTSYTEAFF,TGTGCCAGCAGCTTAACTTCGTACACTGAAGCTTTCTTT
NA,TRBD1,TRBV6-1,TRBJ2-7,CASTSYLDRGYEQYF,TGTGCCAGCACCTCTTATTTGGACAGGGGGTACGAGCAGTACTTC
NA,NA,TRBV29-1,TRBJ1-3,CSVKGTPESGNTIYF,TGCAGCGTTAAAGGGACACCCGAGTCTGGAAACACCATATATTTT
NA,NA,TRBV19,TRBJ2-1,CASSLGPDSRSYNEQFF,TGTGCCAGTAGCCTAGGGCCGGACAGCCGCTCCTACAATGAGCAGTTCTTC
NA,TRBD2,TRBV2,TRBJ2-1,CASSYLAGSYNEQFF,TGTGCCAGCAGTTATCTAGCGGGATCCTACAATGAGCAGTTCTTC
NA,TRBD1,TRBV9,TRBJ2-3,CASSESDRVFTDTQYF,TGTGCCAGCAGCGAATCGGACAGGGTCTTCACAGATACGCAGTATTTT
NA,NA,TRBV7-2,TRBJ2-4,CASRGAGNIQYF,TGTGCCAGCAGGGGGGCTGGAAACATTCAGTACTTC
NA,TRBD1,TRBV4-1,TRBJ1-5,CASSRDRATNNQPQHF,TGCGCCAGCAGCCGGGACAGGGCGACGAACAATCAGCCCCAGCATTTT
NA,NA,TRBV19,TRBJ1-4,CASNIQQGVLFF,TGTGCCAGTAATATCCAACAGGGCGTGCTGTTTTTT
NA,NA,TRBV18,TRBJ1-6,CASSLESANSPLHF,TGTGCCAGCTCACTCGAATCAGCAAATTCACCCCTCCACTTT
NA,NA,TRBV5-1,TRBJ2-5,CASSLSDYLQETQYF,TGCGCCAGCAGCTTGTCCGACTACCTACAAGAGACCCAGTACTTC